A selection of T cell receptor beta chains follows, all from one sample in a study of human CD8 memory T cell subsets. With the 5' RACE reads reprocessed, TCRdb shows one record per CDR3 protein and no DNA. The sample data list 10,000 to 14,000 distinct CDR3 sequences. Sample: CD8+ T cells from PBMCs. The source is a human donor in good health. Both conserved end residues are part of each CDR3. The listing skips clone size in some rows; elsewhere it reads once, few, many or a size class.

>.|TRBV6-2/TRBV6-3|TRBJ2-1
CASSYSPLAGDYNEQFF
>.|TRBV2|TRBJ2-3
CASRGPPTELAGSTQYF
>.|TRBV11-2|TRBJ2-3
CASSVDGVTDTQYF
>.|TRBV4-3|TRBJ2-1
CASSQDGGTYNEQFF
>.|TRBV6-6|TRBJ2-1
CASSPSAGGKNEQFF
>.|TRBV9|TRBJ2-7
CASSVGGDNYEQYF
>.|TRBV23-1|TRBJ2-3
CASSQSHQRAGADTQYF
>.|TRBV5-6|TRBJ2-7
CASSFGQGALYEQYF
>medium-sized|TRBV6-5|TRBJ2-1
CASSYRGGDEQFF
>.|TRBV29-1|TRBJ2-7
CSVTGADYEQYF
>.|TRBV4-3|TRBJ1-5
CASSQEWGTQPQHF
>.|TRBV4-1|TRBJ2-7
CASSQGAGVEQYF
>medium-sized|TRBV6-2/TRBV6-3|TRBJ2-1
CASSYLNNEQFF
>.|TRBV21-1|TRBJ2-1
CASSGMTKSSDNEQFF
>.|TRBV6-5|TRBJ2-7
CASSSITDPTYEQYF
>.|TRBV12-3/TRBV12-4|TRBJ1-6
CASSLGGLPSSPLHF
>.|TRBV7-9|TRBJ2-5
CATDRLAGRPELIQETQYF
>.|TRBV20-1|TRBJ2-1
CSARDQGLPPSEQFF
>.|TRBV12-3/TRBV12-4|TRBJ1-2
CASSLETEGYGYTF
>.|TRBV7-9|TRBJ1-1
CASSFGTGSPAFF
>medium-sized|TRBV6-5|TRBJ2-1
CASSPTGSSYNEQFF
>.|TRBV11-2|TRBJ2-3
CASSGGALLNTDTQYF
>.|TRBV5-1|TRBJ2-1
CASSYGLAGGNEQFF
>.|TRBV24-1|TRBJ2-1
CATSDFANYNEQFF
>.|TRBV9|TRBJ1-6
CASSVGASSYNSPLHF
>.|TRBV28|TRBJ1-4
CASRLPGQGETNEKLFF
>medium-sized|TRBV5-1|TRBJ1-1
CASSLQGPEAFF
>.|TRBV13|TRBJ2-7
CASSLRTGLYEQYF
>medium-sized|TRBV10-3|TRBJ2-1
CAISESVAGYNEQFF
>medium-sized|TRBV29-1|TRBJ2-1
CSAEGPGSYNEQFF
>.|TRBV19|TRBJ2-2
CASSIIGHTGELFF
>.|TRBV7-9|TRBJ2-7
CASSGRSGHYEQYF
>medium-sized|TRBV5-1|TRBJ2-1
CASNEDRADEQFF
>.|TRBV19|TRBJ1-4
CASSILGQANEKLFF
>.|TRBV4-3|TRBJ2-7
CASSRTAGGYEQYF
>.|TRBV6-4|TRBJ2-3
CASSDSRQGSDTQYF
>.|TRBV5-1|TRBJ2-1
CASSFRLSSYNEQFF
>.|TRBV4-1|TRBJ2-5
CASSQDRGSGRASETQYF
>.|TRBV7-9|TRBJ1-3
CASSPGTDLSGNTIYF
>.|TRBV4-3|TRBJ2-3
CASSFGTSGTDTQYF
>.|TRBV19|TRBJ1-2
CASSTGGASYINGYTF